One sample yielded the 7 T cell receptor beta chains listed below, sequenced in a study of PD-L1 blockade in urothelial cancer. As to time point: peripheral blood 6 weeks after treatment start. The data were produced by immunoSEQ multiplex PCR, yet TCRdb's version contains in-frame clones alone and is incomplete. The sample yields 46,000 or so clones, 75% to 90% seen once. Sequences were derived from PBMCs, sampled around atezolizumab (anti-PD-L1) treatment. The receptor source for this set is a man aged 60 to 75 with urothelial cancer.

The chain uses TRBV5-1 and TRBJ2-1, with 9 bases fitting TRBD1. CDR3 length: 15 amino acids. The V and J ends lost 4 bases and 2 bases, in that order; junction bases with no gene match: 4. CDR1 and CDR2 from the germline V gene are SGHRS and YFSETQ. The CDR3 DNA reads as TGCGCCAGCAGCCGGGGACAGGGCCCCTACAATGAGCAGTTCTTC. As protein: CASSRGQGPYNEQFF.

V gene TRBV2 combines with J gene TRBJ1-1; TRBD1 aligns across 7 bases. The trim removed 7 bases at V and 5 bases at J, leaving 10 bases unmatched. The CDR3 contains 14 residues. CDR1 and CDR2 from the germline V gene are SNHLY and FYNNEI. The CDR3 DNA reads TGTGCCAGCAATCATCGGACAGGTCCTACTGAAGCTTTCTTT. It is translated as CASNHRTGPTEAFF.

The chain combines TRBV5-6 with TRBJ2-5, with 11 bases that match TRBD1. The CDR3 totals 15 residues. Germline V lookup: CDR1 SGHDT, CDR2 YYEEEE. The ends lost 3 bases at V and 4 bases at J; junction bases unmatched: 5. The CDR3 bases are TGTGCCAGCAGCTGGAGGACAGGGGGCGGAGAGACCCAGTACTTC. This codes for CASSWRTGGGETQYF.

The chain carries TRBV4-3 and TRBJ2-3; TRBD2 aligns across 12 bases. V dropped 4 bases and J dropped 11; count of bases not matched to a gene: 13. The CDR3 has 16 residues. CDR1 is LGHNA and CDR2 is YSLEER in the germline V gene. The CDR3 spells CASSPGGLAGGQRQYF. DNA of the CDR3: TGCGCCAGCAGCCCTGGGGGGCTAGCGGGGGGGCAGAGGCAGTATTTT.

The rearrangement links TRBV9 to TRBJ2-5; weak D call: TRBD1 (7 bases). The length of the CDR3 is 15 residues. Germline lookup yields CDR1 SGDLS and CDR2 YYNGEE. V was shortened by 0 bases and J by 5 bases, with 14 bases between the two germline ends. CDR3 sequence: CASSVVEGQMETQYF. CDR3 sequence (DNA): TGTGCCAGCAGCGTAGTGGAGGGACAGATGGAGACCCAGTACTTC.

The CDR3 DNA reads TGTGCCAGCAGCCAGAGCCCTAGCGGGGGGAAAGAGACCCAGTACTTC. Residues: CASSQSPSGGKETQYF. V is TRBV4-2 and J is TRBJ2-5, with 11 bases identical to TRBD2. There are 16 residues in the CDR3. The V segment lost 3 bases and the J segment 3 bases; nucleotides outside the gene matches: 6. Germline V gene sequence: CDR1 LGHNA, CDR2 YNFKEQ.

This clone was counted between two and nine times. This rearrangement joins TRBV19 to TRBJ1-5; 8 positions match TRBD1. This CDR3 comprises 16 residues. Germline assignment: CDR1 LNHDA and CDR2 SQIVND (reference sequence). CDR3 nucleotides: TGTGCATTGGACAGGGTTTCGAGAGATAGCAATCAGCCCCAGCATTTT. It is translated as CALDRVSRDSNQPQHF.